This TCR beta chain appears in the sequencing data of a study of T cells in Graves' hyperthyroidism and ophthalmopathy (dated by TCRdb to between 2018 and 2021). The study in broad terms: Peripheral blood samples were taken at the time of initial diagnosis, prior to any treatment. To identify TCR V-J signatures that set the groups apart, the researchers used a discovery cohort of about a hundred patients, made up of 40 to 45 with Graves' ophthalmopathy and about 55 with stable Graves' hyperthyroidism. Whether ophthalmopathy could be predicted prospectively was tested in an independent validation cohort made up of 18 to 20 hyperthyroidism patients plus 17 patients who later progressed to ophthalmopathy. For training and testing, the 100 or so patients in the discovery cohort were randomly divided in a 7:3 ratio. Thyroid tissue and blood T-cell repertoires from six or seven Graves' hyperthyroidism patients were also compared in the study. Following sampling, methimazole starting at 30 mg daily was given to hyperthyroidism patients, and high-dose intravenous methylprednisolone was given to ophthalmopathy patients. The paper reports TCR Vbeta CDR3 sequencing of some 140 peripheral blood samples: around 41 ophthalmopathy, roughly 80 hyperthyroidism and approximately 17 progressor patients.

The TCR beta CDR3 regions were amplified from the RNA transcripts. For the first round of RT-PCR on the TCR CDR3, the HTBI primer set was used together with the Qiagen OneStep RT-PCR kit. A second multiplex PCR round built the libraries, followed by size selection and purification. Paired-end sequencing of the libraries was performed with 100 bp reads on an Illumina HiSeq2000. Turning to the authors' computational methods: Raw data were processed with SOAPnuke, discarding reads with adapters, uncalled bases, mean Phred below 15, or no exact constant-primer or identifier match. COPE v1.2.5 was used to merge the high-quality paired reads, and each unique nucleotide sequence was defined as a clonotype. MiTCR v1.1 was used to align clonotypes to the IMGT TRBV, TRBD and TRBJ reference segments. The analysis included only V-J combinations with a frequency above 0.0001, which together covered roughly 99% of the repertoires. A TCS score was defined as the ratio between F50 (clonal expansion) and ExV (chaos), using BLOSUM62-based TCRdist between CDR3 peptides within each V-J. Welch's t-statistics and random forest reduced roughly 540 V-J features to about 12, which were used in a naive Bayes classifier (R e1071). Through fastp at Q25 and MiXCR, TCRdb rebuilt clones from the public reads, retaining in-frame beta chains. Entries that share a CDR3 protein sequence are merged under the most common genes and DNA. The V and J calls reflect TCRdb's pipeline rather than the authors' work. This sample holds approximately 400,000 distinct CDR3 sequences; more than 14% were observed only once. The top ten clones comprise around 20% of the sample.

Findings and caveats that apply to the study as a whole: Most expanded thyroid clonotypes (frequency above 0.001) were also detected in blood, a finding suggesting that blood repertoires may reflect thyroid immune responses. Sample size was not statistically predetermined, and investigators were not blinded to group allocation. Ophthalmopathy was separated from stable hyperthyroidism by a 13 V-J signature model, with 85% to 90% sensitivity and 81% to 82% specificity obtained in cross-validation and 80%/75% obtained in testing. In validation, progression to ophthalmopathy was predicted by the model with 55% to 71% sensitivity and about 72% specificity, a median of 6.5 months before onset.

The CDR3 starts with the cysteine, ends with the phenylalanine, and has 17 residues. Only the CDR3 DNA stays, 51 bases, in frame from base 1. CDR1 is given as KGHDR and CDR2 as SFDVKD, both from the germline V gene. Trimming leaves V shorter by 3 bases and J shorter by 4 bases, with the junction holding 10 bases beyond the gene matches. As for this clonotype: It has no known antigen specificity. Base quality data are lacking; no much larger clone is found one base away.

Moderately to severely active disease, a Clinical Activity Score of at least 3, a NOSPECS grade of at least 4, and a duration under 3 months were present in ophthalmopathy patients. Any patient with an uncontrolled infection, another autoimmune disease, pregnancy or lactation was excluded. Diagnoses were established on the basis of clinical symptoms, serum thyroxine and TRAb, thyroid ultrasound, and orbital computed tomography. PBMCs were separated from roughly 10 ml of fresh peripheral blood using Ficoll-Paque density gradient centrifugation. Trizol reagent was used to extract total RNA, and RNA quality was then checked on an Agilent 2100 Bioanalyzer.

The sequence links TRBV24-1 to TRBJ2-2, with TRBD2 matching 7 junction bases. Sequenced: blood. The receptor was isolated from a woman aged 25 to 39 with Graves' ophthalmopathy. DNA sequence: TGTGCCACCAGTGATGCGACTAGCCAGGGAAGCACCGGGGAGCTGTTTTTT. Translated, this is CATSDATSQGSTGELFF.